The rows below give T cell receptor beta chains drawn from one sample of a study of blood T cell repertoires in COVID-19. TCRdb's copy holds only in-frame clones and misses some; the assay was immunoSEQ multiplex PCR. Seen here are 160,000 or so clones, 83% observed once, and the top ten hold about 1.6%. The sequenced material came from peripheral blood. These receptors were collected from a human donor in a cohort sampled during active COVID-19. CDR3s include the opening cysteine and the closing phenylalanine or tryptophan. The D gene is left open where the match is weak. The size of a clone is reported for some rows only, either as once, few or many, or as a class for expanded clones.

d_gene,len,v_gene,abundance,j_gene,CDR3aa,CDR3nt
TRBD2,15,TRBV9,-,TRBJ2-1,CASSVGLAEYNEQFF,TGTGCCAGCAGCGTAGGACTAGCGGAGTACAATGAGCAGTTCTTC
-,12,TRBV5-1,-,TRBJ2-5,CASSLAQETQYF,TGCGCCAGCAGCTTAGCCCAAGAGACCCAGTACTTC
-,14,TRBV9,-,TRBJ2-6,CASSGYSGANVLTF,TGTGCCAGCAGCGGTTACTCTGGGGCCAACGTCCTGACTTTC
-,12,TRBV7-9,once,TRBJ2-3,CASSRLWDTQYF,TGTGCCAGCAGCCGGTTGTGGGATACGCAGTATTTT
-,13,TRBV21-1,many,TRBJ2-7,CASSPKQGYEQYF,TGTGCCAGCAGCCCAAAACAGGGTTACGAGCAGTACTTC
-,13,TRBV7-3,-,TRBJ1-1,CASSLDTDTEAFF,TGTGCCAGCAGCTTAGATACGGACACTGAAGCTTTCTTT
-,13,TRBV27,-,TRBJ1-5,CASSLQVGQPQHF,TGTGCCAGCAGTTTGCAGGTTGGTCAGCCCCAGCATTTT
-,13,TRBV6-5,-,TRBJ2-7,CATTDSTTYEQYF,TGTGCCACTACGGACAGTACTACCTACGAGCAGTACTTC
TRBD2,13,TRBV24-1,few,TRBJ2-5,CATSVSGTKTQYF,TGTGCCACCAGTGTTAGCGGGACAAAGACCCAGTACTTC
-,15,TRBV6-5,-,TRBJ2-7,CASSRAQGGSYEQYF,TGTGCCAGCAGCAGAGCACAGGGCGGGTCCTACGAGCAGTACTTC
-,12,TRBV12-3/TRBV12-4,-,TRBJ2-1,CASSLQGIEQFF,TGTGCCAGCAGTTTGCAGGGTATAGAGCAGTTCTTC
-,15,TRBV24-1,once,TRBJ2-3,CATSEIRGSTDTQYF,TGTGCCACCAGTGAAATTCGGGGGAGCACAGATACGCAGTATTTT
-,16,TRBV21-1,-,TRBJ2-1,CASRVGGQTSYNEQFF,TGTGCCAGCAGGGTAGGGGGACAGACCTCCTACAATGAGCAGTTCTTC
-,13,TRBV7-9,-,TRBJ1-1,CASSLQGRDEAFF,TGTGCCAGCAGCTTACAGGGGAGGGATGAAGCTTTCTTT
-,15,TRBV5-5,-,TRBJ1-2,CASSLAKGQDYGYTF,TGTGCCAGCAGCTTGGCCAAGGGGCAGGACTATGGCTACACCTTC
-,13,TRBV18,-,TRBJ1-6,CASSLQDGSPLHF,TGTGCCAGCTCACTACAGGACGGCTCACCCCTCCACTTT
TRBD1,15,TRBV5-4,-,TRBJ1-1,CASKAGGSGNTEAFF,TGTGCCAGCAAGGCAGGGGGCAGTGGGAACACTGAAGCTTTCTTT
TRBD2,19,TRBV7-3,-,TRBJ2-5,CASSWGPPSSGGLQETQYF,TGTGCCAGCAGCTGGGGCCCGCCTTCTAGCGGGGGACTCCAAGAGACCCAGTACTTC
-,13,TRBV2,-,TRBJ2-5,CASSYRDSGTQYF,TGTGCCAGCAGTTATCGGGACTCCGGGACCCAGTACTTC
TRBD2,14,TRBV5-4,-,TRBJ2-7,CASSYRGGGYEQYF,TGTGCCAGCAGCTACCGGGGGGGAGGCTACGAGCAGTACTTC
-,11,TRBV7-2,-,TRBJ1-2,CASSLPGSYTF,TGTGCCAGCAGCTTACCAGGATCCTACACCTTC
TRBD2,16,TRBV4-2,-,TRBJ2-3,CASRPGLAGSTDTQYF,TGTGCCAGCAGGCCCGGACTAGCGGGGAGCACAGATACGCAGTATTTT
-,17,TRBV3-1/TRBV3-2,-,TRBJ2-1,CASSQEVGALTYNEQFF,TGTGCCAGCAGCCAAGAAGTGGGGGCGCTTACCTACAATGAGCAGTTCTTC
-,15,TRBV27,-,TRBJ2-7,CASSSGSERIYEQYF,TGTGCCAGCAGTTCAGGGTCCGAACGTATCTACGAGCAGTACTTC
TRBD1,16,TRBV11-2,once,TRBJ1-1,CASSPSPGQRNTEAFF,TGTGCCAGCAGCCCCAGTCCGGGACAGCGGAACACTGAAGCTTTCTTT
-,13,TRBV10-2,once,TRBJ1-1,CASRNREGTEAFF,TGCGCCAGCAGGAACAGGGAGGGCACTGAAGCTTTCTTT
TRBD1,16,TRBV10-1,-,TRBJ1-4,CASSPGQGPPYEKLFF,TGCGCCAGCAGTCCCGGACAGGGGCCCCCTTATGAAAAACTGTTTTTT
TRBD2,15,TRBV7-3,-,TRBJ2-3,CASSSTGGYTDTQYF,TGTGCCAGCAGCTCCACGGGGGGGTACACAGATACGCAGTATTTT
-,14,TRBV4-1,-,TRBJ1-3,CASSQWASGNTIYF,TGCGCCAGCAGCCAATGGGCGTCTGGAAACACCATATATTTT
-,13,TRBV12-3/TRBV12-4,-,TRBJ2-5,CASSLYQGETQYF,TGTGCCAGCAGTTTATACCAGGGAGAGACCCAGTACTTC
-,14,TRBV5-1,-,TRBJ1-3,CASSPGEAGNTIYF,TGCGCCAGCAGCCCCGGGGAGGCAGGAAACACCATATATTTT
-,13,TRBV19,-,TRBJ2-7,CASSIWAGNEQYF,TGTGCCAGTAGTATATGGGCTGGAAACGAGCAGTACTTC
-,14,TRBV5-5,-,TRBJ1-5,CASSLAQGNQPQHF,TGTGCCAGCAGCTTGGCCCAGGGCAATCAGCCCCAGCATTTT
TRBD1,14,TRBV19,-,TRBJ1-2,CASTPGTDRNGYTF,TGTGCCAGTACTCCCGGGACAGATAGGAATGGCTACACCTTC
-,14,TRBV19,-,TRBJ2-5,CASRVQGGRETQYF,TGTGCCAGTAGGGTTCAAGGGGGTCGGGAGACCCAGTACTTC
TRBD2,15,TRBV6-5,-,TRBJ2-7,CASSKNGLAGGEQYF,TGTGCCAGCAGTAAAAATGGACTAGCGGGGGGCGAGCAGTACTTC
-,17,TRBV9,once,TRBJ2-7,CASSVGGFATPSYEQYF,TGTGCCAGCAGCGTAGGAGGGTTCGCCACCCCTTCCTACGAGCAGTACTTC